This T cell receptor (beta chain) was found in a study of beta chain features in type 1 diabetes. Study-wide results and caveats: Whether TCRB rearrangement is influenced by HLA type was left unresolved in this analysis. Patients with type 1 diabetes showed fewer VDJ junction insertions and more deletions.

This clone has only a few counts. No antigen is known for it. V was pared by 2 bases and J by 3 bases, with 14 bases of the junction left unmatched. The CDR3 runs to 18 residues. Expressed TCRB transcripts were sequenced after all isolated RNA was converted to cDNA. Generated by immunoSEQ multiplex PCR, the TCRdb table keeps only in-frame clones and is missing some. The table lists 450,000 to 550,000 clones, about 30% of them singletons, with around 0.065% in the top ten. The TCR sequence derives from a young man in good health. The genes are TRBV23-1 and TRBJ2-7; 9 nucleotides line up with TRBD2. TRBV23-1 is an ORF; its function is uncertain. The sample was naive CD4+ T cells from blood. The CDR3: CASSQPRAGGTVDYEQYF. In DNA form, the CDR3 reads TGCGCCAGCAGTCAACCGAGGGCGGGAGGGACAGTGGACTACGAGCAGTACTTC.